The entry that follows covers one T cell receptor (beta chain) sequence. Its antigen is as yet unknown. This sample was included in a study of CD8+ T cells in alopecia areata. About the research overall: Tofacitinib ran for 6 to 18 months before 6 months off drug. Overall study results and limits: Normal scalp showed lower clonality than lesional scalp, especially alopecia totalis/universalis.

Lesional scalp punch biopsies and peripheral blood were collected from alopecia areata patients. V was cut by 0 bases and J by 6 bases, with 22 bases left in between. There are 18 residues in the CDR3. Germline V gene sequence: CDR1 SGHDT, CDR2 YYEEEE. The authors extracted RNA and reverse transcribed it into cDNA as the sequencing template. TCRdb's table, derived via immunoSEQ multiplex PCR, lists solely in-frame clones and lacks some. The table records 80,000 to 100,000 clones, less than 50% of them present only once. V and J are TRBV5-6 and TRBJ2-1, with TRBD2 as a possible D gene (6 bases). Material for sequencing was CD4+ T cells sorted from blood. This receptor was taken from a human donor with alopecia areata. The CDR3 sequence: CASSLGGTWDAQRNEQFF. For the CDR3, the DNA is TGTGCCAGCAGCTTGGGCGGGACCTGGGACGCCCAACGCAATGAGCAGTTCTTC.